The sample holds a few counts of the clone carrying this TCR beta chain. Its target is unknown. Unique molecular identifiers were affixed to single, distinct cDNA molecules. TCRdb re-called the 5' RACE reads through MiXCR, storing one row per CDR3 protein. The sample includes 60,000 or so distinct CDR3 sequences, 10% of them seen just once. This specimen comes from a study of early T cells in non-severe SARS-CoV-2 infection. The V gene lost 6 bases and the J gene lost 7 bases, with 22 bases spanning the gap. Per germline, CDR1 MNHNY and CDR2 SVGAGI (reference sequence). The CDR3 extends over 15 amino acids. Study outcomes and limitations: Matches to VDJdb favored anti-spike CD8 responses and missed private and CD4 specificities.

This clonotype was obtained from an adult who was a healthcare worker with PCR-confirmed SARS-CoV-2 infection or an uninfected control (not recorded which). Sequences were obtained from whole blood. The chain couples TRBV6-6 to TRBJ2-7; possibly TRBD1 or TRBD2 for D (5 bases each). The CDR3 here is CASRTAVPGSGEQYF. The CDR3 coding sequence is TGTGCCAGCAGAACAGCCGTGCCAGGGTCGGGGGAGCAGTACTTC.